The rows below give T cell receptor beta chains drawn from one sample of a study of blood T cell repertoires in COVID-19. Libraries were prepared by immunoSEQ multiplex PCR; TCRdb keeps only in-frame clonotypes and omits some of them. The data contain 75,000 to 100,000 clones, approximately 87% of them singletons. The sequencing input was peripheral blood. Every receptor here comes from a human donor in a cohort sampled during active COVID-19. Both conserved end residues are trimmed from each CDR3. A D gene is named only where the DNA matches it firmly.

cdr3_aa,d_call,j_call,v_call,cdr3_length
ASSAGTSGSGAETQY,TRBD2,TRBJ2-5,TRBV5-1,15
ASSPRIAGGTEQF,TRBD2,TRBJ2-1,TRBV7-9,13
ASSGQAPEYSYEQY,TRBD1,TRBJ2-7,TRBV6-2/TRBV6-3,14
ASSFGAGGDTEAF,NA,TRBJ1-1,TRBV7-2,13
ASSPGLMGTEAF,NA,TRBJ1-1,TRBV14,12
ASTLERHPAKNIQY,NA,TRBJ2-4,TRBV5-6,14
ASSVVGTDRTEAF,TRBD1,TRBJ1-1,TRBV9,13
ASSLLTGAQETQY,TRBD1,TRBJ2-5,TRBV7-2,13
ASSPSGGRLAYEQY,TRBD2,TRBJ2-7,TRBV28,14
ASSYTLAPGDGYT,NA,TRBJ1-2,TRBV6-5,13
ASNREEAF,NA,TRBJ1-1,TRBV6-6,8
ASSLGGQLNTEAF,NA,TRBJ1-1,TRBV7-6,13
ASSLVAGTYEQY,TRBD2,TRBJ2-7,TRBV5-6,12
AISDTTLNTEAF,NA,TRBJ1-1,TRBV10-3,12
ASSSGLAGELF,TRBD2,TRBJ2-2,TRBV7-9,11
ASSPQQDPNTEAF,NA,TRBJ1-1,TRBV18,13
ASSSQGYGYT,NA,TRBJ1-2,TRBV7-2,10
ASSLSAGGAYEQY,TRBD2,TRBJ2-7,TRBV5-1,13
ASSYLSGGLSGYT,TRBD1,TRBJ1-2,TRBV6-5,13
ASSVEDRGPNNEQF,TRBD1,TRBJ2-1,TRBV9,14
ASSLGEHTRTGELF,NA,TRBJ2-2,TRBV7-2,14
ASSRSGTSRASKNIQY,TRBD2,TRBJ2-4,TRBV6-2/TRBV6-3,16